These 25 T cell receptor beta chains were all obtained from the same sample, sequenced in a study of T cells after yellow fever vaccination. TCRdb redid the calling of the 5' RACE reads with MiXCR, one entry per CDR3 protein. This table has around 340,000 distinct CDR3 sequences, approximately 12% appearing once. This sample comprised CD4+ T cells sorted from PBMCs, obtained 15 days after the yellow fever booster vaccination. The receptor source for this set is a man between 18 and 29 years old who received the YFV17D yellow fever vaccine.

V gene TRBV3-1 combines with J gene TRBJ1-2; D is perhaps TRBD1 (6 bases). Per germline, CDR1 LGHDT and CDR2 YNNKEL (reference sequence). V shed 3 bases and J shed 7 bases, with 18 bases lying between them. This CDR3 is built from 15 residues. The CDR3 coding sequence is TGTGCCAGCAGCCACACAGGGATCGGGGGAAGTGGCTACACCTTC. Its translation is CASSHTGIGGSGYTF.

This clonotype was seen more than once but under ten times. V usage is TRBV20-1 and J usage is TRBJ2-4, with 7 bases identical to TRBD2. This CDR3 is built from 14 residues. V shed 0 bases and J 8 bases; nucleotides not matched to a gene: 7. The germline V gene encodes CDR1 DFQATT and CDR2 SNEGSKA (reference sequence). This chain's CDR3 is CSARDPAGIDIQYF. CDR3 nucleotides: TGCAGTGCTAGAGATCCAGCGGGGATAGACATTCAGTACTTC.

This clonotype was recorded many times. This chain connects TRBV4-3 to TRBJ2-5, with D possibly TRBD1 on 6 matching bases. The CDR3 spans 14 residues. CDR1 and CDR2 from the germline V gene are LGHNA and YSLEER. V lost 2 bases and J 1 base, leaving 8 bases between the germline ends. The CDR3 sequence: CASSQTTGQETQYF. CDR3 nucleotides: TGCGCCAGCAGCCAAACGACAGGCCAAGAGACCCAGTACTTC.

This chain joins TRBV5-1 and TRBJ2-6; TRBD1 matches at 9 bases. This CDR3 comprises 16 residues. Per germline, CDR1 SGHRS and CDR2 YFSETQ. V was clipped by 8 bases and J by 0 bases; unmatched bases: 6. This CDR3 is CASPTGGSSGANVLTF. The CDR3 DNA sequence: TGCGCCAGTCCCACAGGGGGCAGCTCTGGGGCCAACGTCCTGACTTTC.

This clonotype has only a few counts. DNA of the CDR3: TGCGCCAGCAGCTTGGAGCCGGGATTAAGGGGGGCTTTCTTT. Its protein product is CASSLEPGLRGAFF. This rearrangement joins TRBV5-1 to TRBJ1-1, with a possible D match to TRBD1 (6 bases). Germline lookup yields CDR1 SGHRS and CDR2 YFSETQ. V lost 0 bases and J lost 11, with 17 bases in between. The CDR3 runs 14 residues.

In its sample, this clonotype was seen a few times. CDR3 coding DNA: TGTGCCAGCAGCCCGTATGGGCGAGAGACCCAGTACTTC. Amino acid sequence: CASSPYGRETQYF. V usage is TRBV9 and J usage is TRBJ2-5; D is unclear. The CDR3 is 13 amino acids. V was cut by 4 bases and J by 4 bases, with 11 bases left in between. The germline V gene has CDR1 SGDLS and CDR2 YYNGEE.

CDR3 sequence (DNA): TGTGCCAGCAGTGCGGAGTATAGCAATCAGCCCCAGCATTTT. Its protein product is CASSAEYSNQPQHF. The chain couples TRBV2 to TRBJ1-5; D remains ambiguous. The V end lost 4 bases, the J end lost 0 bases, and 7 bases lay between the germline ends. The CDR3 totals 14 residues. From germline, CDR1 is SNHLY and CDR2 FYNNEI. The entire variable domain, with the rest obtained from reference TRBV2 and TRBJ1-5, is as follows: EPEVTQTPSHQVTQMGQEVILRCVPISNHLYFYWYRQILGQKVEFLVSFYNNEISEKSEIFDDQFSVERPDGSNFTLKIRSTKLEDSAMYFCASSAEYSNQPQHFGDGTRLSIL.

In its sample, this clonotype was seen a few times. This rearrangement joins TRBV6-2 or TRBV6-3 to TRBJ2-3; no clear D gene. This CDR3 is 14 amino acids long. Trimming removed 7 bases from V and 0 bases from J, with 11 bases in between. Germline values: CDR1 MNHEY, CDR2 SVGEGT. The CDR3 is CASKTDPSTDTQYF. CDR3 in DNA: TGTGCCAGCAAAACAGATCCTAGCACAGATACGCAGTATTTT.

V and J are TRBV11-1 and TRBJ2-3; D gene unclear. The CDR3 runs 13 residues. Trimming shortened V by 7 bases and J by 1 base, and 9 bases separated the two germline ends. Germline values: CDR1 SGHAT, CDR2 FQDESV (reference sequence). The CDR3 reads CASTRRGTDTQYF. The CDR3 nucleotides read TGTGCCAGCACCCGCCGAGGCACAGATACGCAGTATTTT.

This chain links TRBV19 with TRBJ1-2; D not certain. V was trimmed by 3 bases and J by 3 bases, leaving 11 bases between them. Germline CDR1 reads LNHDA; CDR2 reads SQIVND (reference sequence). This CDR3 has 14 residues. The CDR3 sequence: CASSIGSLDYGYTF. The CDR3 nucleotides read TGTGCCAGTAGTATTGGGAGCCTTGACTATGGCTACACCTTC.

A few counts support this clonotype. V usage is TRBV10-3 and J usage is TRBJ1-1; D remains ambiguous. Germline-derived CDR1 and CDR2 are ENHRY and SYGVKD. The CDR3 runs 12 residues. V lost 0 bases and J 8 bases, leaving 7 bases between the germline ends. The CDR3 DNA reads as TGTGCCATCAGTGAGTCGAGATCCGAAGCTTTCTTT. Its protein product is CAISESRSEAFF.

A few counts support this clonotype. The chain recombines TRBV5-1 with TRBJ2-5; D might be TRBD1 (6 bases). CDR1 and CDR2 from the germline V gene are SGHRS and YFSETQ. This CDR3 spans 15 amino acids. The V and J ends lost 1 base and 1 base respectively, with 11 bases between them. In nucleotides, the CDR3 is TGCGCCAGCAGCTTGTTCCAGGGGAGCCAAGAGACCCAGTACTTC. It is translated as CASSLFQGSQETQYF.

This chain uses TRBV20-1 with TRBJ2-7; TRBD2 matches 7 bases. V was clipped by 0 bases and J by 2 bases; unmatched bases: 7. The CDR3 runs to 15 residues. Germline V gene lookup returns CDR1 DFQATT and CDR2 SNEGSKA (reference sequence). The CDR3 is CSARDHAGDPYEQYF. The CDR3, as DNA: TGCAGTGCTAGAGATCATGCGGGAGACCCCTACGAGCAGTACTTC.

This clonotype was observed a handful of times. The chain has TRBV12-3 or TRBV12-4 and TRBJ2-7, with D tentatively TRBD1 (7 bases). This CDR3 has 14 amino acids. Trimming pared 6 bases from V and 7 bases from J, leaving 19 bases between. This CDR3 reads CASSPDREVREQYV. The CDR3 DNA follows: TGTGCCAGCAGCCCCGACAGGGAGGTGAGGGAGCAGTACGTC.

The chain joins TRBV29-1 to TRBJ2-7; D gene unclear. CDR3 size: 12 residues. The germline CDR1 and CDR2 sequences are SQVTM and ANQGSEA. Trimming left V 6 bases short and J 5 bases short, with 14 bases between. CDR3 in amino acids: CSVSGPGDEQYF. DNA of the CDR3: TGCAGCGTCTCCGGGCCCGGCGACGAGCAGTACTTC.

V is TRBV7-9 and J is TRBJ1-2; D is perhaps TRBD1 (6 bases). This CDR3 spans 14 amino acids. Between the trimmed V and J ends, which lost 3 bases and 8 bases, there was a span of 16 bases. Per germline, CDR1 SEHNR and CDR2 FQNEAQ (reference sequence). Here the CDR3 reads CASSFPIGGYGYTF. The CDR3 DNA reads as TGTGCCAGCAGCTTTCCCATAGGGGGATACGGCTACACCTTC.

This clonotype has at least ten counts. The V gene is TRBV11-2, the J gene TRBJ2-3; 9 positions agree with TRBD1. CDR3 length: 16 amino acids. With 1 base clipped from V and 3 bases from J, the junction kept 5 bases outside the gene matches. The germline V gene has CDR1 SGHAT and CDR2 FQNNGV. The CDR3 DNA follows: TGTGCCAGCAGCTTAGGCCGGGACAGGGTAACAGATACGCAGTATTTT. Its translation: CASSLGRDRVTDTQYF.

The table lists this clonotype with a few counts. CDR3 sequence (DNA): TGTGCCTGGAGTGTGTTTGGCACTGAAGCTTTCTTT. This codes for CAWSVFGTEAFF. This sequence joins TRBV30 and TRBJ1-1, with unresolved D. Germline lookup yields CDR1 GTSNPN and CDR2 SVGIG (reference sequence). The CDR3 has 12 amino acids. The V and J ends lost 0 bases and 4 bases respectively, with 6 bases between them.

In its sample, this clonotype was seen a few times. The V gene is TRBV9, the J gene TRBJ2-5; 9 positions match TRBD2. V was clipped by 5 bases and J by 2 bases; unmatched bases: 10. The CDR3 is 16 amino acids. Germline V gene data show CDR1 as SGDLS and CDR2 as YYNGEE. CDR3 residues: CASSASERGAQETQYF. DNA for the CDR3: TGTGCCAGCAGTGCCTCGGAGCGGGGGGCTCAAGAGACCCAGTACTTC.

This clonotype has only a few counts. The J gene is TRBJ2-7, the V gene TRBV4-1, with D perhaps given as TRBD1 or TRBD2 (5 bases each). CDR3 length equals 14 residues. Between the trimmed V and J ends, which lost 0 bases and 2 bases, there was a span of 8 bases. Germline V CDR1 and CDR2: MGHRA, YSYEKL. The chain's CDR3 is CASSQDQGPYEQYV. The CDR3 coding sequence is TGCGCCAGCAGCCAAGATCAGGGACCCTACGAGCAGTACGTC.

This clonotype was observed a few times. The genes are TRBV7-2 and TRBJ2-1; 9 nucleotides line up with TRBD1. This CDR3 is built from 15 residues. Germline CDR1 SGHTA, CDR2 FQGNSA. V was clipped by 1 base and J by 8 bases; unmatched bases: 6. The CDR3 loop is CASSLVGTGSHEQFF. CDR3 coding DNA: TGTGCCAGCAGCTTAGTTGGGACAGGGTCCCATGAGCAGTTCTTC.

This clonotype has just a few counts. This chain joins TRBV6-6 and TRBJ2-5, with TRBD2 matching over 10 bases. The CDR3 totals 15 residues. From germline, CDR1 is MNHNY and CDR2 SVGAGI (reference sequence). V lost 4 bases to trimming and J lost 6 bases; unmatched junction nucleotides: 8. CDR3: CASSSPGTSVQTQYF. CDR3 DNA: TGTGCCAGCAGTTCTCCCGGGACTAGCGTACAGACCCAGTACTTC.

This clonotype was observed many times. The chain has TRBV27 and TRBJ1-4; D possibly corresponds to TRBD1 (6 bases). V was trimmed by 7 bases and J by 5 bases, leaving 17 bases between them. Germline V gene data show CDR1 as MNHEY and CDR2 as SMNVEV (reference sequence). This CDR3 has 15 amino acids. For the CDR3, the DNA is TGTGCCAGCACCCCCCTGGACAGACTGAATGAAAAACTGTTTTTT. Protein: CASTPLDRLNEKLFF.

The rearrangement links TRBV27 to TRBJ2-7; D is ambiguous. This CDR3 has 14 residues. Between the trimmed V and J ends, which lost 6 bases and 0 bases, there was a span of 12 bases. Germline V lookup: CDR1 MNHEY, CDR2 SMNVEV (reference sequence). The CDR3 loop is CASRDGFLSYEQYV. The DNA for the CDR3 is TGTGCCAGCAGGGACGGATTCCTCTCCTACGAGCAGTACGTC.

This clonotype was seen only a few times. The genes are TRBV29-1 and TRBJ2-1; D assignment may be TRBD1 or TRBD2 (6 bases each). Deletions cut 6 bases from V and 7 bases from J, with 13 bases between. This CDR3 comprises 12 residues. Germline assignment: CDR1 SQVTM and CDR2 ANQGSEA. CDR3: CSVSTGRNEQFF. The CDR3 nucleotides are TGCAGCGTGTCTACAGGGAGGAATGAGCAGTTCTTC.